This TCR beta chain was identified in a study of cytomegalovirus exposure and HLA in healthy donors (dated by TCRdb to 2016 to 2017). About the study as a whole: An earlier analysis of approximately 640 of the donors reported more than 250 Gb of sequence data and 117 million unique TCR beta sequences from 150 million to 200 million T cells. All discovery cohort repertoires had been generated using a single sequencing platform. Roughly five DR-DQ haplotypes were handled as single units for association and clustering, since linkage in the cohort was strong. A separate validation cohort of 90 to 150 different subjects was used in addition to the roughly 700-subject first cohort. In a later genetic analysis, genome-wide SNP genotypes for about three fifths of the roughly 670 donors were used, and that subset was treated as a discovery cohort. Of the 300 to 500 genotyped donors, approximately 81% were placed in the genetic ancestry cluster associated with self-reported Caucasian donors. The study used immunosequencing to profile the T cell repertoires of about 670 subjects and linked those repertoires to cytomegalovirus serostatus. Rather than using new phenotypic data, the later analysis identified candidate immune exposures from TCR beta sequences and from how often those sequences occurred across donors. Around 330 gigabases of sequencing data and around 80 million unique TCR sequences made up an early release that covered approximately 700 HLA-typed donors. The study aimed to test whether cataloging public T cell receptors could reveal signatures of past pathogen exposure. A later analysis re-analyzed previously published TCR beta repertoires from 500 to 700 donors and added high-resolution HLA genotyping to study TCR occurrence patterns. Donor age, sex, ethnicity and CMV serostatus were collected together with the repertoire data. In an earlier analysis of 587 of the donors, high-throughput TCR beta sequencing was used to judge whether each TCR beta V gene segment behaved as functional or pseudogenic. The number of typed donors differed by locus: roughly 620-640 for A, B, C, DRB1 and DQB1; 500 to 550 for DQA1; some 610 for DPA1; and some 430 for DPB1. On average, 235,054 unique TCR beta nucleotide sequences were sequenced per donor among a few hundred genotyped donors of the cohort, with about 17% of those sequences being non-productive. To predict cytomegalovirus infection status, the study combined high-throughput TCR immunosequencing, statistical association of individual TCRs with disease status, and machine learning. Both class I and class II loci were covered by HLA typing, at four-digit resolution.

On this clone: No cognate antigen has been identified for it. No quality values exist for individual bases; no much larger clone is one base distant.

What the work shows at the level of the full study, not this receptor alone: Because HLA typing was unavailable for some donors at each locus, only the typed subset was used in association tests. The presence/absence analyses assumed that sequencing depth was roughly uniform across donors, and that assumption may not be true. In an earlier analysis of fewer than 700 of the donors, most TCR beta V segments appeared in productive rearrangements about 90% or about 30% of the time, broadly matching IMGT annotations. Most TCR sequences were observed very rarely across donors, whereas some public TCRs were present in many individuals. Because counts were too low, some 16 rarely observed V segments, including chromosome 9 orphons, were excluded from the earlier analysis of around 640 of the donors. The sequencing pipeline was judged likely to have produced a cluster of highly shared sequence variants as a technical artifact. In a later analysis, HLA-associated TCR beta chains showed more clonal expansion and lower generation probabilities than non-associated chains that were equally common. Correlated functional status among segregating V segments might be attributable to linkage disequilibrium, but an unknown experimental factor could not be ruled out. Cytomegalovirus status was reported to be diagnosed by the classifier with high specificity and sensitivity in both the original and validation cohorts. For the cohort, immune exposure information was limited to CMV serostatus. A total of some 180 TCR beta chains were listed by the study as associated with cytomegalovirus. A further reported finding was that TCR beta sequences accurately predicted the HLA-A and HLA-B alleles for most subjects in the first cohort. Compared with the approximately 720-donor mean, donors in an Asian-associated ancestry cluster had fewer N-insertions in productive TCRs, according to a later genetic analysis. In a later analysis, most CMV-associated TCR beta chains were found to appear HLA-restricted, with HLA associations seemingly driven largely by CMV exposure. V-gene and J-gene trimming of TCR beta chains was associated with a missense DCLRE1C variant in a later genetic analysis, and the association was replicated in an independent cohort. The authors suggested that the approach could potentially be extended to other disease states and immunological phenotypes. Specific HLA alleles were associated with roughly 16,000 TCR beta sequences at a false discovery rate of 0.05 in a later analysis. A later analysis reported that several top co-occurrence clusters appeared linked to parvovirus B19, influenza, CMV and Epstein-Barr virus. According to a later analysis, TCR association rates differed among HLA loci, with DRB1 alleles showing the most associated TCRs and HLA-C alleles showing the fewest. A few of the identified cytomegalovirus-associated TCR beta chains were confirmed in vitro to be specific for cytomegalovirus antigens. When HLA alleles, especially DR and DQ, strongly co-occurred, TCR associations were difficult to assign to individual alleles. In this cohort, only TCR beta chains were sequenced, and detectable features were limited by the absence of alpha or paired-chain data.

In total, 666 healthy bone marrow donors made up the cohort. All cohort members were sampled while nominally healthy, although unrecorded immune exposures were likely present. The donor tested CMV seropositive and was one of the 289 seropositive cohort members. A peripheral blood sample was collected from each donor, and TCR beta sequencing was performed on peripheral blood mononuclear cells. Genomic DNA was extracted from the blood cell samples with the Qiagen DNeasy Blood Extraction Kit. Libraries were constructed by the immunoSEQ multiplex PCR assay. For the multiplex PCR, a mixture combining 60 forward primers for TCR Vbeta segments and 13 reverse primers for TCR Jbeta segments was used. Amplification of the CDR3 region of rearranged TCR beta genes was performed with a multiplex PCR assay on genomic DNA. The Illumina HiSeq System was used to sequence the amplified TCR beta libraries as 87-base-pair reads. Turning to the authors' computational methods: In a later analysis, approximately 74 million unique TCR beta chains were counted across the 650 to 700 repertoires, and approximately 11 million of these chains were shared by at least two donors. Raw reads were error-corrected and collapsed into unique sequences with a nearest-neighbor algorithm that merged closely related sequences to remove PCR and sequencing errors. Alignment of CDR3 sequences to IMGT reference sequences was used to assign V, D and J gene segments. For a sequence to be retained, a match of at least six nucleotides to both a V gene segment and a J gene segment was required. A rearrangement was called productive if the CDR3 had no stop codons and remained in frame with V and J, and every other rearrangement was called non-productive. Following IMGT convention, CDR3 was defined as the stretch from the second conserved V-encoded cysteine up to the conserved J-encoded phenylalanine. Sequences without an unambiguous match to a single V gene segment were excluded from the earlier analysis of about 640 of the donors. In an earlier analysis of 587 of the donors, V segments were called functional above 56.7% productive rearrangements and were called segregating when the between-donor standard deviation exceeded 5%. A statistical classification framework was built to diagnose cytomegalovirus status from the catalog of TCR beta chain sequences. In a later analysis, V and J genes were assigned by comparing TCR nucleotide sequences against IMGT/GENE-DB human TR gene sequences. Using the TCRdist pipeline, a later analysis assigned CDR3 sequences along with most-parsimonious VDJ recombination scenarios. In a later analysis, each TCR beta chain was defined by its CDR3 amino acid sequence together with its V-gene family, and reads lacking a unique V-gene family were excluded. In a later analysis, 450 to 600 highly shared, low-generation-probability nucleotide sequences were removed to address suspected cross-contamination and a sequencing artifact. In a later analysis, a clonal expansion index was calculated for each public chain from normalized within-repertoire ranks of inferred template counts. A later analysis computed generation probabilities with a VDJ recombination model fitted to out-of-frame rearrangements, and checked the results against IGoR. Hypergeometric tests were used in a later analysis to score TCR-TCR, TCR-HLA and TCR-CMV co-occurrence, with a repertoire-size bias correction applied to the TCR pairs. In a later analysis, false discovery rates were estimated by permuting HLA or CMV assignments 20 times. In a later analysis, co-occurring TCRs were grouped with DBSCAN, and TCRdist sequence similarity was added when clustering was performed within HLA-allele-positive subsets. Repertoires with fewer than 30,000 or more than 120,000 public chains, plus five repertoires with anomalous nucleotide sharing, were excluded from co-occurrence clustering. Here the immuneACCESS table is served through TCRdb, limited to in-frame sequences with V and J called. Missing clones are a known gap in these copies; in checked studies unresolved V genes cover under half, and the rest lacks a known reason. D and trimming come from the DNA, and the V and J calls and clone size come from that table. The sample contains 150,000 or so clones, roughly 80% of them found a single time. Of the sample, around 13% is held by the ten largest clones.

The sample comprised PBMCs. The clonotype originates from a man aged 25-45 years in good health and CMV-seropositive.

The nucleotide sequence reads TGTGCCAGCACTTCGGACACTAACTATGGCTACACCTTC. It translates as CASTSDTNYGYTF. Recombination connected TRBV6-4 to TRBJ1-2, and perhaps TRBD1 as D gene, on 5 matching bases. The CDR3, from cysteine to phenylalanine, totals 13 residues. Only the CDR3 DNA is retained, 39 bases long and in frame from the first base. Relative to germline, V is 7 bases shorter and J is 0 bases shorter, with 9 bases between their ends. CDR1 and CDR2, per the germline V gene, are MRHNA and SNTAGT.